This record covers a single T cell receptor beta chain. What this receptor recognizes is not known. The input lacks base qualities; no much larger clone sits a single base away. The germline V and J ends show losses of 5 bases and 3 bases respectively, and no gene match explains 8 bases of the junction. The CDR3 measures 16 amino acids from cysteine to phenylalanine. CDR3 DNA is the only sequence kept; it has 48 bases, read in frame from the first base. The germline V gene yields SGHVS for CDR1 and FQNEAQ for CDR2. This specimen belongs to a study of cytomegalovirus exposure and HLA in healthy donors (dated by TCRdb to 2016 to 2017). A note on the overall study: An earlier analysis of some 620 of the donors reported over 250 Gb of sequence data and 117 million unique TCR beta sequences obtained from some 170 million T cells. Roughly 310 gigabases of sequencing data and approximately 80 million unique TCR sequences were included in an early release covering roughly 700 HLA-typed donors. Because of strong linkage in the cohort, roughly five DR-DQ haplotypes were treated as single units for association and clustering. Among roughly 400 genotyped donors of the cohort, an average of around 250,000 unique TCR beta nucleotide sequences was sequenced per donor, of which roughly 17% were non-productive. Rather than using new phenotypic data, the later analysis identified candidate immune exposures from TCR beta sequences and from how often those sequences occurred across donors. Typing coverage varied by locus: roughly 629-630 donors for A, B, C, DRB1 and DQB1; more than 500 for DQA1; about 570 for DPA1; 450 to 480 for DPB1. Of the roughly 410 genotyped donors, 81% were placed in the genetic ancestry cluster associated with self-reported Caucasian donors. All discovery cohort repertoires had been generated using a single sequencing platform. The study aimed to test whether signatures of past pathogen exposure could be identified by cataloging public T cell receptors. Donor age, sex, ethnicity and CMV serostatus were compiled alongside the repertoire data. The study combined high-throughput TCR immunosequencing, statistical association of individual TCRs with disease status, and machine learning to predict cytomegalovirus infection status. The study used immunosequencing to profile the T cell repertoires of under 700 subjects and linked those repertoires to cytomegalovirus serostatus. HLA typing covered class I and class II loci at four-digit resolution. A later analysis re-examined previously published TCR beta repertoires from just over 650 donors and added high-resolution HLA genotyping to investigate patterns of TCR occurrence. Along with the roughly 670-subject first cohort, a separate validation cohort of over a hundred different subjects was used. An earlier analysis of roughly 580 of the donors used high-throughput TCR beta sequencing to judge whether each TCR beta V gene segment behaved as functional or pseudogenic. In a later genetic analysis, genome-wide SNP genotypes for about 65% of the 666 donors were used, and that subset was treated as a discovery cohort. The study at large found these results: An association between a missense DCLRE1C variant and V-gene and J-gene trimming of TCR beta chains was found in a later genetic analysis and replicated in an independent cohort. This cohort had only TCR beta chains sequenced, and the lack of alpha or paired-chain data limited which features could be detected. Because HLA typing was missing for some donors at each locus, association tests included only the typed subset. The authors suggested that the approach could potentially be extended to other disease states and immunological phenotypes. The only immune exposure information available for the cohort was CMV serostatus. In a later analysis, HLA-associated TCR beta chains were found to be more clonally expanded and to have lower generation probabilities than equally common non-associated chains. A further reported finding was that TCR beta sequences accurately predicted the HLA-A and HLA-B alleles for most subjects in the first cohort. While some public TCRs were present in many individuals, most TCR sequences turned up only very rarely across donors. Assigning TCR associations to individual alleles was difficult when HLA alleles, especially DR and DQ, strongly co-occurred. Sequencing depth was assumed to be roughly uniform across donors in the presence/absence analyses, though that assumption may not hold. Cytomegalovirus status was reported to be diagnosed by the classifier with high specificity and sensitivity in both the original and validation cohorts. About 17 rarely observed V segments, including chromosome 9 orphons, were excluded from the earlier analysis of about 600 of the donors because counts were too low. The study gave a list of 150 to 200 TCR beta chains associated with cytomegalovirus. Most CMV-associated TCR beta chains appeared to be HLA-restricted in a later analysis, and the HLA associations seemed to be driven largely by CMV exposure. In a later analysis, around 17,000 TCR beta sequences were associated with specific HLA alleles at a false discovery rate of 0.05. A later analysis found that TCR association rates varied across HLA loci, with DRB1 alleles showing the most associated TCRs and HLA-C alleles the fewest. In a later genetic analysis, fewer N-insertions in productive TCRs were reported among donors in an Asian-associated ancestry cluster than the roughly 700-donor mean. In an earlier analysis of some 540 of the donors, most TCR beta V segments appeared in productive rearrangements about 87% or about 30% of the time, broadly matching IMGT annotations. Some IMGT-functional V segments, including TRBV6-2 and TRBV6-3, could not be told apart with the 87-base-pair reads, so those segments were excluded. Correlated functional status among segregating V segments might reflect linkage disequilibrium, but an unknown experimental factor could not be ruled out. The sequencing pipeline was judged likely to have produced a cluster of highly shared sequence variants as a technical artifact. A few of the identified cytomegalovirus-associated TCR beta chains were confirmed in vitro to be specific for cytomegalovirus antigens. In a later analysis, several top co-occurrence clusters were reported to appear linked to parvovirus B19, influenza, CMV and Epstein-Barr virus.

Receptor amplification or capture employed the immunoSEQ multiplex PCR assay. A mixture of 60 forward primers for TCR Vbeta segments and 13 reverse primers for TCR Jbeta segments was used in the multiplex PCR. A multiplex PCR assay on genomic DNA amplified the CDR3 region of rearranged TCR beta genes. On the Illumina HiSeq System, the amplified TCR beta libraries were sequenced as 87-base-pair reads. Under the source paper's analysis protocol: A later analysis counted 75 million to 100 million unique TCR beta chains across the 666 repertoires, and 10 million to 11 million of these chains were shared by at least two donors. A nearest-neighbor algorithm error-corrected the raw reads and collapsed the reads into unique sequences, merging closely related sequences to remove PCR and sequencing errors. To assign V, D and J gene segments, CDR3 sequences were aligned to IMGT reference sequences. For a sequence to be retained, a match of at least six nucleotides to both a V gene segment and a J gene segment was required. A rearrangement counted as productive if the CDR3 had no stop codons and remained in frame with V and J, and every other rearrangement counted as non-productive. CDR3 was defined by IMGT convention, running from the second conserved V-encoded cysteine to the conserved J-encoded phenylalanine. Sequences without an unambiguous match to a single V gene segment were excluded from the earlier analysis of several hundred of the donors. An earlier analysis of over 450 of the donors classified V segments as functional when productive rearrangements were above 56.7% and as segregating when the standard deviation between donors was above 5%. A statistical classification framework was built to diagnose cytomegalovirus status from the catalog of TCR beta chain sequences. In a later analysis, TCR nucleotide sequences were compared against IMGT/GENE-DB human TR gene sequences so that V and J genes could be assigned. A later analysis assigned CDR3 sequences and most-parsimonious VDJ recombination scenarios with the TCRdist pipeline. A later analysis defined each TCR beta chain by its CDR3 amino acid sequence plus V-gene family, and excluded reads lacking a unique V-gene family. In a later analysis, 500 to 700 highly shared, low-generation-probability nucleotide sequences were removed to address suspected cross-contamination and a sequencing artifact. In a later analysis, a clonal expansion index was calculated for each public chain from normalized within-repertoire ranks of inferred template counts. In a later analysis, generation probabilities were computed using a VDJ recombination model fitted to out-of-frame rearrangements, and the results were checked against IGoR. In a later analysis, TCR-TCR, TCR-HLA and TCR-CMV co-occurrence was scored with hypergeometric tests, and a repertoire-size bias correction was applied to TCR pairs. False discovery rates were estimated in a later analysis by permuting HLA or CMV assignments 20 times. In a later analysis, co-occurring TCRs were grouped using DBSCAN, with TCRdist sequence similarity added in when clustering inside HLA-allele-positive subsets. Repertoires with fewer than 30,000 or more than 120,000 public chains were left out of co-occurrence clustering, as were about five repertoires with anomalous nucleotide sharing. TCRdb re-hosts the immuneACCESS table, in-frame sequences only. Its copies lack some clones; in the studies checked, an unresolved V gene accounts for under half of them, and the cause for the rest is not known. From that table come the V and J calls and clone size; the DNA was used to work out D and trimming. The sample table holds 70,000 to 95,000 clones, of which almost 85% were seen once. Together, the top ten hold over 5% of the sample.

The cohort consisted of 600 or so healthy bone marrow donors. At the time of sampling, every cohort member was nominally healthy, though immune exposures that went unrecorded were likely present. The donor tested CMV seropositive, placing the donor among the roughly 300 seropositive members of the cohort. A peripheral blood sample was provided by each donor, and peripheral blood mononuclear cells were used for TCR beta sequencing. The Qiagen DNeasy Blood Extraction Kit was used to extract genomic DNA from the blood cell samples. Sequenced material: PBMCs. This receptor was obtained from a woman aged 18-30 years in good health and CMV-seropositive. The receptor chain draws on TRBV7-8 and TRBJ1-2; 11 central bases correspond to TRBD1. For the CDR3, the sequence is CASSGTGGKEYYGYTF. The base sequence is TGTGCCAGCAGCGGGACAGGGGGGAAAGAGTACTATGGCTACACCTTC.